This T cell receptor beta chain was documented in a study of tumor and adjacent non-tumor tissue in lung cancer. The library came from three nested PCR rounds adapted from ARM-PCR protocols. TCRdb redid the calling of the multiplex PCR reads with MiXCR, one entry per CDR3 protein. The table shows about 93,000 distinct CDR3 sequences, with roughly 66% occurring only once. This sample's RNA came from whole unsorted tissue. As to this clonotype: A junction end diverges from the germline sequence, so it may reflect a read error.

This sequence originates from a man in his sixties with non-small cell lung cancer. Sequenced sample: lung tumor tissue.

This chain's CDR3 is CAGSQQGSEANVLTF. Here the CDR3 DNA reads TGTGCCGGCAGCCAACAGGGTTCTGAGGCCAACGTCCTCACTTTC. The rearrangement uses TRBV11-3 and TRBJ2-6, with a possible D match to TRBD1 (6 bases). The CDR3 length is 15 residues. Germline V gene sequence: CDR1 SGHNT, CDR2 YENEEA.